This TCR beta chain was sequenced during a study of tumor and adjacent non-tumor tissue in lung cancer. On the study more broadly: Samples averaged roughly 4.2 million productive TCRbeta reads each.

A modified ARM-PCR protocol with three rounds of nested PCR amplified TCRbeta. TCRdb reprocessed the multiplex PCR reads with MiXCR, giving one entry per CDR3 protein. In the table there are some 100,000 distinct CDR3 sequences, 62% of which are singletons. Germline CDR1 is MNHEY and CDR2 is SVGEGT. CDR3 length equals 15 residues. The template was RNA from unsorted bulk tissue. The normal lung tissue was taken more than 3 cm from the tumor edge. This chain uses TRBV6-2 or TRBV6-3 with TRBJ2-7; possibly TRBD2 for D (6 bases). This TCR derives from a man aged 60 to 69 with non-small cell lung cancer. The material sequenced was distant non-tumor lung tissue. The DNA for the CDR3 is TGTGTCTGCACCTCTCAGGACTATGTGTCCTACGAGCAGTACTTC. It specifies CVCTSQDYVSYEQYF.